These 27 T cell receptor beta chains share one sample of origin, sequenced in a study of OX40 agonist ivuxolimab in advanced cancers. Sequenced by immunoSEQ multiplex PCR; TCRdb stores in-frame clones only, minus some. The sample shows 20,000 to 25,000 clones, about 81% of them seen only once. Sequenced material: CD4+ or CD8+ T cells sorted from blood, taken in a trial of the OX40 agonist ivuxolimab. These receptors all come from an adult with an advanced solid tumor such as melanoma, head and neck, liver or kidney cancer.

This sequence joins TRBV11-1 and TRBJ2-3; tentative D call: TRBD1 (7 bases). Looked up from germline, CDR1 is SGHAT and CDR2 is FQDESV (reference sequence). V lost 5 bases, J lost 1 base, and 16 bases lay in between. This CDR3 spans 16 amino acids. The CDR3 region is CASSPRDRRGTDTQYF. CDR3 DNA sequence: TGTGCCAGCAGCCCGCGGGACAGACGGGGCACAGATACGCAGTATTTT.

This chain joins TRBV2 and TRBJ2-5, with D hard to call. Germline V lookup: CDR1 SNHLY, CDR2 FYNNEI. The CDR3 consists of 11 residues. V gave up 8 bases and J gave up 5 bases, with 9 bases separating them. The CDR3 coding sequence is TGTGCCAGCGCTGACGTGGAGACCCAGTACTTC. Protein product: CASADVETQYF.

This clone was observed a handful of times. The CDR3 region has the DNA TGTGCCAGCAGTCTGTGGGGAACAACTAATGAAAAACTGTTTTTT. Translating it yields CASSLWGTTNEKLFF. V usage is TRBV5-8 and J usage is TRBJ1-4; unclear D gene. Trimming removed 5 bases from V and 0 bases from J, with 11 bases in between. CDR1 and CDR2 (germline): SGHTS, YDEGEE. The CDR3 is 15 residues long.

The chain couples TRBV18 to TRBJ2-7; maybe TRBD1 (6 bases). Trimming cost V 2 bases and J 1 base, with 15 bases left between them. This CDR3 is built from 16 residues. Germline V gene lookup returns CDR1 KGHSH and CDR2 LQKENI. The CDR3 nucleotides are TGTGCCAGCTCACCATGGTCTCGGACAGCTTCCTACGAGCAGTACTTC. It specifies CASSPWSRTASYEQYF.

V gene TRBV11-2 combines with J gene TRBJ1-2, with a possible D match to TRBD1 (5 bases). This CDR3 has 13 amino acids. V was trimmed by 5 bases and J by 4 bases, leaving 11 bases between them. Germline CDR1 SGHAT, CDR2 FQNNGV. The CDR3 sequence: CASSVGTVYGYTF. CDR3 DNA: TGTGCCAGCAGCGTGGGGACGGTCTATGGCTACACCTTC.

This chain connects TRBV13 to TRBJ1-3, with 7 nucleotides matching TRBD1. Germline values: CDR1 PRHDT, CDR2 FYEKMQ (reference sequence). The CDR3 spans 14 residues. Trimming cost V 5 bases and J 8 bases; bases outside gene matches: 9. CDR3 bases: TGTGCCAGCAGCAAGAGGACAGGTGAAGACACCATATATTTT. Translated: CASSKRTGEDTIYF.

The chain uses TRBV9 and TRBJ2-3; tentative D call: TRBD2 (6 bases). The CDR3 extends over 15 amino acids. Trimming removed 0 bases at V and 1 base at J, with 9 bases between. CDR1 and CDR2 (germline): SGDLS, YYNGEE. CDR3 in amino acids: CASSVGGGGTDTQYF. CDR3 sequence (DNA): TGTGCCAGCAGCGTAGGGGGCGGGGGCACAGATACGCAGTATTTT.

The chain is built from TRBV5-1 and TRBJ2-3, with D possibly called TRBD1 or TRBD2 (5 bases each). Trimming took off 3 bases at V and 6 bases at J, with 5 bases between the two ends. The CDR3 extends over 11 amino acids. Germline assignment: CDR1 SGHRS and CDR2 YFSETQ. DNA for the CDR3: TGCGCCAGCAGCTGGGGGGATACGCAGTATTTT. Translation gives CASSWGDTQYF.

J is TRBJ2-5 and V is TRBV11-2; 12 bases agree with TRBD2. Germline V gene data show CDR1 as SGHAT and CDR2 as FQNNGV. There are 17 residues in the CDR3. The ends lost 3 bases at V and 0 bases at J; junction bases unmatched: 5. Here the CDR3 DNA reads TGTGCCAGCAGCTTGACTAGCGGGGGTCCGTACCAAGAGACCCAGTACTTC. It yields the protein CASSLTSGGPYQETQYF. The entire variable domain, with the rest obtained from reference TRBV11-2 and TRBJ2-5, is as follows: EAGVAQSPRYKIIEKRQSVAFWCNPISGHATLYWYQQILGQGPKLLIQFQNNGVVDDSQLPKDRFSAERLKGVDSTLKIQPAKLEDSAVYLCASSLTSGGPYQETQYFGPGTRLLVL.

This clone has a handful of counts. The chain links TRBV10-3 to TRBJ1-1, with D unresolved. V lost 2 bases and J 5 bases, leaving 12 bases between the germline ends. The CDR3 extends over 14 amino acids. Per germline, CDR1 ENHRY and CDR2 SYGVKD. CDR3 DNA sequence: TGTGCCATCAGTGAGACGGTGGGAGGGACTGAAGCTTTCTTT. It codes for CAISETVGGTEAFF.

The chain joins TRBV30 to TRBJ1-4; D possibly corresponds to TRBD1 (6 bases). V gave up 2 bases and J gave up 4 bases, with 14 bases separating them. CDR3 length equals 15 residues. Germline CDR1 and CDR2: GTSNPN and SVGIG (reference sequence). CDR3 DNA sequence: TGTGCCTGGAGTACCCAGGACAGCCTTAATGAAAAACTGTTTTTT. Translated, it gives CAWSTQDSLNEKLFF.

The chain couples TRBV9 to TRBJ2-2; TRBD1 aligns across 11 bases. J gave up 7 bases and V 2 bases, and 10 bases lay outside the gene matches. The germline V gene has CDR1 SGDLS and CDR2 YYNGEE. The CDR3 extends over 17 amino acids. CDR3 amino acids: CASSVPRDRGMDGELFF. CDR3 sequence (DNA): TGTGCCAGCAGCGTCCCCAGGGACAGGGGGATGGACGGGGAGCTGTTTTTT. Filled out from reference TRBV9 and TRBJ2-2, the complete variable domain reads DSGVTQTPKHLITATGQRVTLRCSPRSGDLSVYWYQQSLDQGLQFLIQYYNGEERAKGNILERFSAQQFPDLHSELNLSSLELGDSALYFCASSVPRDRGMDGELFFGEGSRLTVL.

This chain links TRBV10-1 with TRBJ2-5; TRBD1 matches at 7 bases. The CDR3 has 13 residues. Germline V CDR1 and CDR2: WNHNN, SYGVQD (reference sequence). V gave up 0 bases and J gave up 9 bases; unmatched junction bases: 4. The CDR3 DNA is TGCGCCAGCAGTGAGTCGACAGGGTTGGCCCAGTACTTC. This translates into CASSESTGLAQYF.

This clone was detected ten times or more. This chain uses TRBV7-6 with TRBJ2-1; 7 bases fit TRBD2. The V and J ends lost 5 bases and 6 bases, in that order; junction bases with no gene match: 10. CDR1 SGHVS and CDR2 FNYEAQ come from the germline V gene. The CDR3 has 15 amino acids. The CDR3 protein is CASSVIPSSGNEQFF. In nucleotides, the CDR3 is TGTGCCAGCAGCGTAATCCCCTCTAGCGGCAATGAGCAGTTCTTC.

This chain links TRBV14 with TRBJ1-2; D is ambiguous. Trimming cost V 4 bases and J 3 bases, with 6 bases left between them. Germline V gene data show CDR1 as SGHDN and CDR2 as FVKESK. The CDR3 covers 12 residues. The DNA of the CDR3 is TGTGCCAGCAGCCCTCTTTACTATGGCTACACCTTC. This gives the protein CASSPLYYGYTF.

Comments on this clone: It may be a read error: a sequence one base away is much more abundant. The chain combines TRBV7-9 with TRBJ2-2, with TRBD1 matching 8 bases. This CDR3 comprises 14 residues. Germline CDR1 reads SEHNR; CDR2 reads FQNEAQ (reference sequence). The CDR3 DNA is TGTGTCAGCAGCCAAGGACAGGGCACCGGGGAGCTGTTTTTT. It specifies CVSSQGQGTGELFF.

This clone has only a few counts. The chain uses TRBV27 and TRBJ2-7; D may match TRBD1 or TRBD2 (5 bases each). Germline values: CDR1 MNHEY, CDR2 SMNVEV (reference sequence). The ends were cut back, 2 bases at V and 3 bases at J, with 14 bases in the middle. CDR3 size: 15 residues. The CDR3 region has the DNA TGTGCCAGCAGTTTAAATCCCGGGACCTTCTACGAGCAGTACTTC. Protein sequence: CASSLNPGTFYEQYF.

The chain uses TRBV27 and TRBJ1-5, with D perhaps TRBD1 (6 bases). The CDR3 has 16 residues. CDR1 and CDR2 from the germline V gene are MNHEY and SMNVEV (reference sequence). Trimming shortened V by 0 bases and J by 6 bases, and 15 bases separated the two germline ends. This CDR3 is CASSLSFQGFRQPQHF. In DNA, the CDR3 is TGTGCCAGCAGTTTATCGTTCCAGGGGTTTCGTCAGCCCCAGCATTTT.

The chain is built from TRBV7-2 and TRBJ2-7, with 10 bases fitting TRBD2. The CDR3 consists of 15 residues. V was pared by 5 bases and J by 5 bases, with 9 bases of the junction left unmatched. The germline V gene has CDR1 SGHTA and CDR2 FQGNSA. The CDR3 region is CASSNLAGAGHEQYF. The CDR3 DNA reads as TGTGCCAGCAGCAATCTAGCGGGAGCTGGGCACGAGCAGTACTTC.

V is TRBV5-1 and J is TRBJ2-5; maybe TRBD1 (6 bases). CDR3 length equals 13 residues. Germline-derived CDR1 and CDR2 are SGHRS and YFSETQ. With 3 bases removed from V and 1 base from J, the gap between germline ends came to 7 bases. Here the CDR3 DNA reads TGCGCCAGCAGCTGGACAGCCCAAGAGACCCAGTACTTC. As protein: CASSWTAQETQYF.

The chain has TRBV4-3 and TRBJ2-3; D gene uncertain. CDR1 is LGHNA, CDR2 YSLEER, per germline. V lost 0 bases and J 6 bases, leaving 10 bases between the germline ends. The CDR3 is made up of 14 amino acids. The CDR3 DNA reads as TGCGCCAGCAGCCAAGAGTCTAGTTGGGATACGCAGTATTTT. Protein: CASSQESSWDTQYF.

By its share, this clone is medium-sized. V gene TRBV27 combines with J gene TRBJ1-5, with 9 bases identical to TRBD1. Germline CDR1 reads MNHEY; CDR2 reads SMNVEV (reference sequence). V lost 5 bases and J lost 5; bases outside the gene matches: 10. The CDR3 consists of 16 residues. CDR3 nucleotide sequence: TGTGCCAGCAGTGCAACGGGACAGGGAAGGCATCAGCCCCAGCATTTT. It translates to CASSATGQGRHQPQHF.

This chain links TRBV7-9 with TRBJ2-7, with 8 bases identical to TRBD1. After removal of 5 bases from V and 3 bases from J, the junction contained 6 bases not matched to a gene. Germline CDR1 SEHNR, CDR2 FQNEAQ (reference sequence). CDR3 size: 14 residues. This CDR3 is CASSPDRGYYEQYF. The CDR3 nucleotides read TGTGCCAGCAGCCCTGACAGGGGCTACTACGAGCAGTACTTC.

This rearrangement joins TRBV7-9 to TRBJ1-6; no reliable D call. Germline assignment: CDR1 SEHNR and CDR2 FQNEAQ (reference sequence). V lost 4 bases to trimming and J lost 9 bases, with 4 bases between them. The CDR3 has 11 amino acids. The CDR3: CASSYGSPLHF. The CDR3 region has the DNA TGTGCCAGCAGCTACGGTTCACCCCTCCACTTT.

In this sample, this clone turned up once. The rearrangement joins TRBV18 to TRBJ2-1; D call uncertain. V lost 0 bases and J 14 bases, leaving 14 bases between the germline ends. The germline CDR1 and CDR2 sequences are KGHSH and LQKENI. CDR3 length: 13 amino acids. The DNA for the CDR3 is TGTGCCAGCTCACCACCGATAGCAAAGTGGAAGTTCTTC. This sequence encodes CASSPPIAKWKFF.

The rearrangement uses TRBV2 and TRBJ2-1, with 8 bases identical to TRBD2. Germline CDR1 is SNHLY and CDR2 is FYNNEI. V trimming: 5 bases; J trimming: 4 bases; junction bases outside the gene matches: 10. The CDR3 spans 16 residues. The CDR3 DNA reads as TGTGCCAGCAGTCCCCGGGAGGGGCCCAGTTACAATGAGCAGTTCTTC. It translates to CASSPREGPSYNEQFF.

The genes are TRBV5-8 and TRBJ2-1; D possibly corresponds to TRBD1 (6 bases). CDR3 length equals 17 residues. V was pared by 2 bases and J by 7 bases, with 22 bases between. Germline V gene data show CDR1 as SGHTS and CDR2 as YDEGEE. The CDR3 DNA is TGTGCCAGCAGCTTCAGGGGAACAGGGTTAATAGTGAATGAGCAGTTCTTC. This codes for CASSFRGTGLIVNEQFF.